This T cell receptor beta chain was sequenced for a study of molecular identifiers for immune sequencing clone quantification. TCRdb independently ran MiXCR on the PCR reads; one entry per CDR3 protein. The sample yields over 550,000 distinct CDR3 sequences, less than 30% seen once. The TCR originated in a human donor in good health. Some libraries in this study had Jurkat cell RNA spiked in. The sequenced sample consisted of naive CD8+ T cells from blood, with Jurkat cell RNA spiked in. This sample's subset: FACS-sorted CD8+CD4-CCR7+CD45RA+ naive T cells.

Here the CDR3 reads CAITIRVSETEAFF. For the CDR3, the DNA is TGTGCCATCACGATCAGGGTGTCGGAGACTGAAGCTTTCTTT. This chain links TRBV10-3 with TRBJ1-1, with D perhaps matching TRBD1 (5 bases). This CDR3 contains 14 residues. Germline V gives CDR1 ENHRY, CDR2 SYGVKD. V shed 7 bases and J shed 5 bases, with 17 bases lying between them.